The 13 T cell receptor beta chains below come from one sample, sequenced in a study of blood T cell repertoires in COVID-19. The protocol was immunoSEQ multiplex PCR, while the TCRdb copy is restricted to in-frame clones and leaves out a portion. The repertoire includes 200,000 to 300,000 clones, 80% to 90% of them detected once, and less than 4.5% sits in the top ten. Specimen: peripheral blood. The receptors were sampled from a man aged 50-59 years with acute or convalescent COVID-19.

J is TRBJ1-1 and V is TRBV12-3 or TRBV12-4; tentatively, D is TRBD1 (6 bases). The V gene lost 6 bases and the J gene lost 8 bases, with 13 bases spanning the gap. CDR3 length: 12 amino acids. The CDR3 reads CASRGDTTEAFF. In DNA, the CDR3 is TGTGCCAGCAGGGGGGACACGACGGAAGCTTTCTTT.

This sequence joins TRBV19 and TRBJ2-7, with 7 bases that match TRBD1. The CDR3 runs to 13 residues. The trim removed 7 bases at V and 3 bases at J, leaving 6 bases unmatched. CDR1 and CDR2 from the germline V gene are LNHDA and SQIVND (reference sequence). The chain's CDR3 is CASTRGQNYEQYF. The DNA of the CDR3 is TGTGCCAGTACCCGGGGACAGAACTACGAGCAGTACTTC.

This clone has only a few counts. The chain recombines TRBV7-2 with TRBJ1-2; 8 bases fit TRBD1. The junction had 13 bases not matched to a gene; V was cut back by 5 bases and J by 8 bases. This CDR3 has 15 amino acids. Germline CDR1 reads SGHTA; CDR2 reads FQGNSA. The CDR3 nucleotides are TGTGCCAGCAGCCACGACAGGGGAGGTTTAGAGGGCTACACCTTC. The encoded protein is CASSHDRGGLEGYTF.

This clone occurred once. The rearrangement uses TRBV11-3 and TRBJ2-1; perhaps TRBD2 as D (6 bases). V shed 7 bases and J shed 6 bases, with 22 bases lying between them. Germline values: CDR1 SGHNT, CDR2 YENEEA. The CDR3 runs to 16 residues. CDR3 region: CASTPGGLLAPNEQFF. The CDR3 coding sequence is TGTGCCAGCACCCCCGGAGGTCTACTAGCACCCAATGAGCAGTTCTTC.

This chain joins TRBV5-6 and TRBJ2-7; D unresolved. The CDR3 is 14 residues long. Trimming stripped 3 bases from V and 2 bases from J, with 12 bases between. Per germline, CDR1 SGHDT and CDR2 YYEEEE. DNA for the CDR3: TGTGCCAGCAGCTGGTTATCCCTACCCTACGAGCAGTACTTC. Protein sequence: CASSWLSLPYEQYF.

V is TRBV2 and J is TRBJ1-2; no firm D call. The V and J ends lost 5 bases and 8 bases respectively, with 15 bases between them. This CDR3 spans 13 amino acids. The V gene's germline CDR1 is SNHLY and CDR2 FYNNEI. The CDR3 bases are TGTGCCAGCAGTCCAGACCTGGAGCTAGGCTACACCTTC. Translating gives CASSPDLELGYTF.

V is TRBV6-5 and J is TRBJ2-1, with D unresolved. Germline-derived CDR1 and CDR2 are MNHEY and SVGAGI. Trimming stripped 7 bases from V and 5 bases from J, with 18 bases between. The CDR3 spans 15 residues. The CDR3 spells CASIKNPPGDNEQFF. CDR3 bases: TGTGCCAGCATCAAAAACCCCCCCGGTGACAATGAGCAGTTCTTC.

V is TRBV3-1 (or the pseudogene TRBV3-2) and J is TRBJ1-6; possibly TRBD1 for D (5 bases). The CDR3 spans 15 residues. The V end lost 1 base, the J end lost 6 bases, and 10 bases lay between the germline ends. In germline, CDR1 is LGHDT, CDR2 YNNKEL (reference sequence). The CDR3 loop reads CASSQVIGANSPLHF. The CDR3 nucleotides are TGTGCCAGCAGCCAAGTTATAGGGGCTAATTCACCCCTCCACTTT.

The gene calls are TRBV2 and TRBJ2-1; the D gene is possibly TRBD2 (6 bases). Germline CDR1 SNHLY, CDR2 FYNNEI. This CDR3 is built from 14 residues. V was trimmed by 5 bases and J by 4 bases, leaving 12 bases between them. CDR3 sequence: CASSPGGGYNEQFF. The CDR3 nucleotides read TGTGCCAGCAGTCCCGGGGGTGGGTACAATGAGCAGTTCTTC.

This clone occurred a few times. The chain has TRBV5-1 and TRBJ2-7; D unresolved. The V and J ends lost 0 bases and 4 bases respectively, with 2 bases between them. The CDR3 extends over 11 amino acids. Germline CDR1 SGHRS, CDR2 YFSETQ. CDR3 sequence reads: CASSLAYEQYF. CDR3 bases: TGCGCCAGCAGCTTGGCATACGAGCAGTACTTC.

This rearrangement joins TRBV11-3 to TRBJ2-7; TRBD1 aligns across 10 bases. The V and J ends lost 5 bases and 3 bases, in that order; junction bases with no gene match: 7. In germline, CDR1 is SGHNT, CDR2 YENEEA. The CDR3 loop spans 15 amino acids. CDR3 protein: CASSGERDRGYEQYF. CDR3 sequence (DNA): TGTGCCAGCAGCGGAGAGCGGGACAGGGGCTACGAGCAGTACTTC.

This clone came up once. The genes are TRBV19 and TRBJ1-1; no clear D gene. V dropped 6 bases and J dropped 1 base, with 9 bases sitting between them. CDR1 and CDR2 from the germline V gene are LNHDA and SQIVND (reference sequence). This CDR3 contains 13 residues. CDR3 coding DNA: TGTGCCAGTAGCCTCGCCAGGAACACTGAAGCTTTCTTT. Amino acids: CASSLARNTEAFF.

The table lists this clone with a count of one. The chain carries TRBV27 and TRBJ2-5, with D possibly TRBD1 on 5 matching bases. The CDR3 runs 15 residues. Germline V gene data show CDR1 as MNHEY and CDR2 as SMNVEV (reference sequence). V was shortened by 6 bases and J by 1 base, with 15 bases between the two germline ends. This chain's CDR3 is CASRPGAGAQETQYF. In DNA, the CDR3 is TGTGCCAGCAGACCTGGGGCTGGGGCCCAAGAGACCCAGTACTTC.